A selection of T cell receptor beta chains follows, all from one sample in a study of CD8 T cells in ankylosing spondylitis. MiXCR was run by TCRdb on the 5' RACE reads, yielding one entry per CDR3 protein. This sample yields 350,000 to 450,000 distinct CDR3 sequences, of which 20% to 25% are seen a single time; around 12% belongs to the top ten. Sample: blood, either unsorted or a sorted T cell fraction (not recorded which). These receptors were obtained from a male donor with ankylosing spondylitis or in good health (not recorded which). Each CDR3 is given with its conserved first and last residue. Fields, in order: D gene, V gene, clone size, J gene, CDR3 protein, CDR3 DNA. D genes are given only for firm matches. A clone size is listed for some rows: how often the clone was seen (once, few, many), or a class if it is expanded.

-,TRBV25-1,-,TRBJ2-7,CASTPDSYEQYF,TGTGCCAGCACCCCCGACAGCTACGAGCAGTACTTC
TRBD2,TRBV27,-,TRBJ2-3,CASSLAGGPRHTQYF,TGTGCCAGCAGTTTAGCGGGGGGGCCAAGACATACGCAGTATTTT
-,TRBV6-2/TRBV6-3,few,TRBJ2-7,CASSHQGLPYEQYF,TGTGCCAGCAGTCACCAGGGTCTACCCTACGAGCAGTACTTC
-,TRBV7-2,-,TRBJ2-7,CASSWAGNYEQYF,TGTGCCAGCAGCTGGGCGGGAAACTACGAGCAGTACTTC
-,TRBV12-3/TRBV12-4,-,TRBJ2-1,CASSTRVRGKYEQFF,TGTGCCAGCAGTACTAGGGTTAGAGGGAAGTACGAGCAGTTCTTC
-,TRBV4-1,-,TRBJ1-5,CASNPEGYGNQPQHF,TGCGCCAGCAACCCAGAGGGGTACGGAAATCAGCCCCAGCATTTT
-,TRBV12-3/TRBV12-4,many,TRBJ2-3,CASSPGLDTQYF,TGTGCCAGCAGTCCAGGGTTGGATACGCAGTATTTT
-,TRBV7-9,-,TRBJ1-1,CASSLPGLNTEAFF,TGTGCCAGCAGCTTACCGGGGTTGAACACTGAAGCTTTCTTT
-,TRBV3-1,-,TRBJ1-6,CASSQDPYTPLHF,TGTGCCAGCAGCCAAGACCCGTATACTCCCCTCCACTTT
-,TRBV5-1,-,TRBJ2-2,CASSLAQANTGELFF,TGCGCCAGCAGCTTGGCCCAGGCGAACACCGGGGAGCTGTTTTTT
TRBD2,TRBV29-1,few,TRBJ2-5,CSVVLLREVETQYF,TGCAGCGTTGTTCTATTGCGGGAGGTTGAGACCCAGTACTTC
-,TRBV28,-,TRBJ2-3,CASSLPPIVTQYF,TGTGCCAGCAGTTTACCCCCCATCGTTACGCAGTATTTT
-,TRBV29-1,many,TRBJ1-1,CSVGGRERAFF,TGCAGCGTTGGGGGCAGGGAAAGGGCTTTCTTT
-,TRBV7-9,-,TRBJ2-3,CASSLSRLGTDTQYF,TGTGCCAGCAGCTTATCCCGACTGGGCACAGATACGCAGTATTTT
-,TRBV11-2,-,TRBJ2-2,CASSSSSRQIYTGELFF,TGTGCCAGCAGCTCCTCCAGTCGACAGATTTACACCGGGGAGCTGTTTTTT
TRBD1,TRBV12-3/TRBV12-4,few,TRBJ1-2,CASSSRDRAYGYTF,TGTGCCAGCAGCAGCCGGGACAGGGCCTATGGCTACACCTTC
-,TRBV27,few,TRBJ2-7,CASSLSDNSYEQYF,TGTGCCAGCAGTTTATCGGACAACTCCTACGAGCAGTACTTC
TRBD2,TRBV12-3/TRBV12-4,-,TRBJ2-1,CASRDRLAGSYNEQFF,TGTGCCAGCAGGGATCGACTAGCGGGGTCCTACAATGAGCAGTTCTTC
-,TRBV7-9,-,TRBJ2-1,CASSLEGGPKYNEQFF,TGTGCCAGCAGCTTAGAGGGGGGGCCAAAATACAATGAGCAGTTCTTC
-,TRBV29-1,few,TRBJ2-2,CSVVRADSNTGELFF,TGCAGCGTTGTTCGGGCGGACTCGAACACCGGGGAGCTGTTTTTT
TRBD2,TRBV12-3/TRBV12-4,-,TRBJ2-7,CASSLVAGGGYEQYF,TGTGCCAGCAGTTTAGTAGCGGGGGGGGGCTACGAGCAGTACTTC
TRBD1,TRBV6-6,-,TRBJ1-2,CASSDGTDYGYTF,TGTGCCAGCAGTGACGGGACAGACTATGGCTACACCTTC
TRBD2,TRBV15,once,TRBJ2-5,CATSRVLGGGTQYF,TGTGCCACCAGCAGAGTACTGGGGGGGGGGACCCAGTATTTC
TRBD2,TRBV7-9,few,TRBJ2-1,CASSARGAPYNEQFF,TGTGCCAGCAGCGCGCGGGGGGCCCCCTACAATGAGCAGTTCTTC
-,TRBV4-1,once,TRBJ2-1,CASSQANGYSEQFF,TGCGCCAGCAGCCAAGCTAACGGGTACAGTGAGCAGTTCTTC
-,TRBV6-5,few,TRBJ2-7,CASLGGPYEQYF,TGTGCCAGTCTAGGTGGCCCCTACGAGCAGTACTTC
-,TRBV14,-,TRBJ2-3,CASSQDFRRALSTDTQYF,TGTGCCAGCAGCCAAGATTTTCGGCGAGCCCTGAGCACAGATACGCAGTATTTT
TRBD1,TRBV6-5,few,TRBJ1-2,CASGTGDGYTF,TGTGCCAGCGGGACAGGGGATGGCTACACCTTC
-,TRBV6-2/TRBV6-3,few,TRBJ2-3,CASSRLLPGISGADTQYF,TGTGCCAGCAGTCGGCTACTTCCCGGGATATCGGGGGCAGATACGCAGTATTTT
TRBD2,TRBV9,-,TRBJ2-2,CASSGAGGYTGELFF,TGTGCCAGCAGCGGAGCGGGGGGGTACACCGGGGAGCTGTTTTTT
TRBD1,TRBV13,many,TRBJ2-4,CASSPVSTGAKNIQYF,TGTGCCAGCAGCCCTGTATCGACAGGGGCCAAAAACATTCAGTACTTC
-,TRBV7-9,-,TRBJ1-1,CASSLGGGRRMNTEAFF,TGTGCCAGCAGCTTAGGTGGGGGCAGGAGAATGAACACTGAAGCTTTCTTT
TRBD2,TRBV11-2,-,TRBJ2-5,CASTVAGGPGTQYF,TGTGCCAGCACCGTAGCGGGGGGGCCGGGGACCCAGTACTTC
-,TRBV7-8,-,TRBJ2-7,CASSLASSGGEQYF,TGTGCCAGCAGCTTAGCATCGTCGGGTGGCGAGCAGTACTTC
TRBD2,TRBV20-1,few,TRBJ2-1,CSANGGLAGGSYNEQFF,TGCAGTGCTAATGGGGGACTAGCGGGGGGGTCCTACAATGAGCAGTTCTTC
-,TRBV6-1,-,TRBJ2-3,CASGLQLNTDTQYF,TGTGCCAGCGGCCTTCAGCTGAACACAGATACGCAGTATTTT
TRBD1,TRBV3-1,-,TRBJ2-7,CASSHRTGGDYFYEQYF,TGTGCCAGCAGCCATCGGACAGGGGGCGATTATTTTTACGAGCAGTACTTC
-,TRBV20-1,few,TRBJ2-1,CSAIAEEIINEQFF,TGCAGTGCTATAGCGGAGGAAATTATCAATGAGCAGTTCTTC
TRBD2,TRBV20-1,few,TRBJ2-1,CSAMTSGVNPVYNEQFF,TGCAGTGCTATGACTAGCGGGGTTAATCCCGTCTACAATGAGCAGTTCTTC
-,TRBV6-5,-,TRBJ2-7,CASSYSSGQRYEQYF,TGTGCCAGCAGTTACTCGAGTGGGCAGCGCTACGAGCAGTACTTC
-,TRBV29-1,few,TRBJ1-1,CSATLSNTEAFF,TGCAGCGCCACCCTTTCGAACACTGAAGCTTTCTTT
-,TRBV12-3/TRBV12-4,-,TRBJ2-3,CASSFGPTDTQYF,TGTGCCAGCAGTTTCGGTCCCACAGATACGCAGTATTTT
TRBD2,TRBV7-2,few,TRBJ2-3,CASSYGTSIPDTQYF,TGTGCCAGCAGCTACGGGACTAGCATTCCAGATACGCAGTATTTT
-,TRBV11-2,-,TRBJ2-7,CASSLSNLQGDEQYF,TGTGCCAGCAGCTTATCTAATCTCCAGGGTGACGAGCAGTACTTC
-,TRBV12-3/TRBV12-4,few,TRBJ1-3,CASSPDTGNTIYF,TGTGCCAGCAGTCCGGATACGGGAAACACCATATATTTT
TRBD1,TRBV7-8,few,TRBJ2-7,CASSLTGVIYEQYF,TGTGCCAGCAGCTTAACAGGGGTCATATACGAGCAGTACTTC